This paragraph covers one T cell receptor beta chain sequence. As yet, its antigen is unknown. From germline, CDR1 is DFQATT and CDR2 SNEGSKA (reference sequence). The CDR3 consists of 14 residues. UMI-tagged TRB cDNA libraries were built via 5' RACE. TCRdb reanalyzed the 5' RACE reads, giving one entry per CDR3 protein sequence and no DNA. The sample has some 41,000 distinct CDR3 sequences. This entry comes from a study of CXCR3-negative and CXCR3-positive naive CD8 T cells. Overall study findings and caveats: Similarly elevated diversity marked both naive subsets, with memory CD8+ cells showing far lower diversity. Naive CXCR3-positive and CXCR3-negative cells shared similar TRBV-TRBJ usage, unlike memory cells.

Triplicate approximately 270,000-cell sorts were made of each CD8+ T cell subset. The sequence was obtained from a human donor in good health. Some clones in this sample may be carry-over from other donors' samples. Sequencing was carried out using memory CD8+ T cells from blood. V is TRBV20-1 and J is TRBJ2-1; the D call of TRBD2 rests on TCRdb alone, since no DNA is present to check it. This chain's CDR3 is CSAPGTTLYNEQFF.